The sequence of this TCR beta chain was determined in a study of cytomegalovirus exposure and HLA in healthy donors. The PCR had 60 Vbeta and 13 Jbeta primers. Profiling relied on immunoSEQ multiplex PCR, and the TCRdb table lists in-frame clones only, not all of them. The sample lists around 150,000 clones, 70% to 90% occurring once. V was shortened by 4 bases and J by 2 bases, with 12 bases between the two germline ends. Germline V gene lookup returns CDR1 MNHEY and CDR2 SVGAGI. The length of the CDR3 is 14 residues. This chain connects TRBV6-5 to TRBJ2-7; perhaps TRBD2 as D (6 bases). The sequenced sample was PBMCs. This clonotype was obtained from a man in his forties in good health and CMV-seronegative. The CDR3 DNA sequence: TGTGCCAGCAGTTGGGAAACGGGAGCCTACGAGCAGTACTTC. Translated, it gives CASSWETGAYEQYF.